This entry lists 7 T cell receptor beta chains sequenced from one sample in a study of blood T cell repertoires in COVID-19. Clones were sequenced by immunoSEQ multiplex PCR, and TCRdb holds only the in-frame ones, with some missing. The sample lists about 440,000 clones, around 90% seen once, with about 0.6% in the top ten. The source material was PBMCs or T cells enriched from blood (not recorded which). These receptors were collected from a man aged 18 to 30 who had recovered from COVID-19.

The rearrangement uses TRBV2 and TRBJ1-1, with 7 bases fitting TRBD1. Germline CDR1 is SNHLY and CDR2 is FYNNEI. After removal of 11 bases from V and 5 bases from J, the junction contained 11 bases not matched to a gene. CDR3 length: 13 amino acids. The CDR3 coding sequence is TGTGCCGGACGGACAGGCCAGGGGACTGAAGCTTTCTTT. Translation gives CAGRTGQGTEAFF.

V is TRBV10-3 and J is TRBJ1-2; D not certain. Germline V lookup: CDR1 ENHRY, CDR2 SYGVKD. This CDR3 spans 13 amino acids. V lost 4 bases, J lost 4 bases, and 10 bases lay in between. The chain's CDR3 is CAISVVRSYGYTF. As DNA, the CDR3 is TGTGCCATCAGTGTGGTCAGGTCCTATGGCTACACCTTC.

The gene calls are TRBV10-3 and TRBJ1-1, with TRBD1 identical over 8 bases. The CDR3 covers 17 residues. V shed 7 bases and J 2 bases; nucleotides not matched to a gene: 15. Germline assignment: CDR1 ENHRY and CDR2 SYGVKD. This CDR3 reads CAIKPDRGRGSNTEAFF. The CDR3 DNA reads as TGTGCCATCAAACCAGACAGGGGTAGAGGATCAAACACTGAAGCTTTCTTT.

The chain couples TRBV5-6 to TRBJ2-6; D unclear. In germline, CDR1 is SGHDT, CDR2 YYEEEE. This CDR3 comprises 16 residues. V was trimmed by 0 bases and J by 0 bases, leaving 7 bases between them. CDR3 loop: CASSLEQSSGANVLTF. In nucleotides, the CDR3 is TGTGCCAGCAGCTTGGAACAGAGCTCTGGGGCCAACGTCCTGACTTTC.

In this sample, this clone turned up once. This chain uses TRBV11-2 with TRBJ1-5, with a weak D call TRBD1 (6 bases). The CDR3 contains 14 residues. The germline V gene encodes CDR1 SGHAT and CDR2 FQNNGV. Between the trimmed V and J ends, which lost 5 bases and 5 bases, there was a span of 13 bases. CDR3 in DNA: TGTGCCAGCAGCCCGTCGGGGGGCTATCAGCCCCAGCATTTT. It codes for CASSPSGGYQPQHF.

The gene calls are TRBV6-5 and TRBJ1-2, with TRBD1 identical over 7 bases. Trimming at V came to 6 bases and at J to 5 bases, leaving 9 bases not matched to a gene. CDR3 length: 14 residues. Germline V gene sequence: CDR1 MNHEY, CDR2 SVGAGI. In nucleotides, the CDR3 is TGTGCCAGCAGGGCCCAAGGGACAGCATATGGCTACACCTTC. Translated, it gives CASRAQGTAYGYTF.

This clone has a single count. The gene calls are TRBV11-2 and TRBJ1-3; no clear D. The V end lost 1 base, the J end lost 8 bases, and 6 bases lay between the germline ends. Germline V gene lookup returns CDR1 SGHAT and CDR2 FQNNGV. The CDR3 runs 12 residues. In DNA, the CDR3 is TGTGCCAGCAGCTTAGTCCCGTACACCATATATTTT. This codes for CASSLVPYTIYF.